This T cell receptor beta chain stems from a study of cytomegalovirus exposure and HLA in healthy donors. The CDR3 totals 18 residues. V was clipped by 2 bases and J by 0 bases; unmatched bases: 7. CDR1 is WSHSY and CDR2 is SAAADI in the germline V gene. It was with 60 Vbeta and 13 Jbeta primers that the PCR ran. Assay: immunoSEQ multiplex PCR; the TCRdb copy retains only in-frame clones and omits some. The sample lists approximately 160,000 clones; roughly 84% were seen once. The receptor comes from a boy younger than 10 in good health and CMV-seronegative. Sequencing input: PBMCs. The chain has TRBV10-2 and TRBJ1-6; 7 nucleotides match TRBD1. CDR3 sequence (DNA): TGCGCCAGCAGTGAGGGGACAGTCCTTAGCTCCTATAATTCACCCCTCCACTTT. It is translated as CASSEGTVLSSYNSPLHF.